The next 29 T cell receptor beta chains were all read from a single sample in a study of T cell responses to AZD1222 COVID-19 vaccine. The table came from immunoSEQ multiplex PCR; TCRdb's copy has only in-frame clones and leaves some out. The sample records 150,000 or so clones, about 91% being singletons. Sequencing used peripheral blood, obtained on day 0 of AZD1222 vaccination. These receptors were obtained from an adult in good health.

The chain carries TRBV29-1 and TRBJ2-1; D might be TRBD1 (6 bases). Germline V lookup: CDR1 SQVTM, CDR2 ANQGSEA. V dropped 3 bases and J dropped 3 bases, with 9 bases sitting between them. The CDR3 runs to 13 residues. The CDR3 DNA is TGCAGCGTTGATCCCAGGGGCTACAATGAGCAGTTCTTC. This sequence encodes CSVDPRGYNEQFF.

As DNA, the CDR3 is TGTGCCAGCAGCTTAGGTGTAGAAAATGAGCAGTTCTTC. It codes for CASSLGVENEQFF. The chain uses TRBV7-8 and TRBJ2-1; D gene uncertain. This CDR3 region has 13 residues. CDR1 and CDR2 (germline): SGHVS, FQNEAQ. V was trimmed by 1 base and J by 7 bases, leaving 8 bases between them.

V and J are TRBV18 and TRBJ1-6; the match to TRBD1 covers 7 bases. The CDR3 consists of 14 residues. Trimming at V came to 3 bases and at J to 10 bases, leaving 6 bases not matched to a gene. CDR1 and CDR2 (germline): KGHSH, LQKENI. CDR3 in DNA: TGTGCCAGCTCACCCGACAGGGAAGGGTCACCCCTCCACTTT. Translating it yields CASSPDREGSPLHF.

This chain links TRBV7-2 with TRBJ2-2; tentatively, D is TRBD2 (6 bases). This CDR3 is 14 amino acids long. Trimming left V 5 bases short and J 5 bases short, with 12 bases between. Germline assignment: CDR1 SGHTA and CDR2 FQGNSA. The chain's CDR3 is CASSVWGDTGELFF. The DNA of the CDR3 is TGTGCCAGCAGCGTGTGGGGGGATACCGGGGAGCTGTTTTTT.

The rearrangement joins TRBV5-4 to TRBJ2-3; D is unresolved. Trimming left V 3 bases short and J 2 bases short, with 13 bases between. Germline CDR1 SGHNT, CDR2 YYREEE (reference sequence). The CDR3 extends over 15 amino acids. CDR3 coding DNA: TGTGCCAGCAGCTCCAGCTGGGCCTCCACAGATACGCAGTATTTT. Residues: CASSSSWASTDTQYF.

The V call is TRBV10-2, the J call TRBJ1-3, with TRBD1 matching 10 bases. Germline loops: CDR1 WSHSY, CDR2 SAAADI. This CDR3 spans 14 amino acids. The trim removed 10 bases at V and 4 bases at J, leaving 7 bases unmatched. This chain's CDR3 is CATRQGAGGNTIYF. DNA of the CDR3: TGCGCCACAAGACAGGGGGCGGGAGGAAACACCATATATTTT.

The chain joins TRBV24-1 to TRBJ1-2; D unresolved. Trimming left V 1 base short and J 1 base short, with 12 bases between. There are 16 residues in the CDR3. Germline loops: CDR1 KGHDR, CDR2 SFDVKD. Here the CDR3 reads CATSDFGVDGNYGYTF. Here the CDR3 DNA reads TGTGCCACCAGTGATTTCGGTGTGGACGGTAACTATGGCTACACCTTC.

The CDR3 bases are TGTGCCATCAGTGGTGGCCTGAACACTGAAGCTTTCTTT. Protein: CAISGGLNTEAFF. The rearrangement links TRBV10-3 to TRBJ1-1; D gene uncertain. The CDR3 spans 13 residues. CDR1 is ENHRY, CDR2 SYGVKD, per germline. The V end lost 4 bases, the J end lost 0 bases, and 6 bases lay between the germline ends.

The chain recombines TRBV5-1 with TRBJ1-2, with D tentatively TRBD1 (5 bases). Deletions cut 0 bases from V and 8 bases from J, with 14 bases between. Per germline, CDR1 SGHRS and CDR2 YFSETQ. The CDR3 contains 14 residues. CDR3 bases: TGCGCCAGCAGCTTGGCCGGGCAGGGTGACGGCTACACCTTC. Protein sequence: CASSLAGQGDGYTF.

This chain uses TRBV3-1 (or the pseudogene TRBV3-2) with TRBJ1-1; D might be TRBD1 (5 bases). V was shortened by 5 bases and J by 5 bases, with 15 bases between the two germline ends. This CDR3 is 14 amino acids long. CDR1 LGHDT and CDR2 YNNKEL come from the germline V gene (reference sequence). CDR3 nucleotides: TGTGCCAGCAGCACCGCGGGGGGGAGGACTGAAGCTTTCTTT. Protein: CASSTAGGRTEAFF.

V gene TRBV6-2 or TRBV6-3 combines with J gene TRBJ1-2; D gene ambiguous. V lost 2 bases and J lost 6, with 13 bases in between. The germline gives CDR1 MNHEY, CDR2 SVGEGT. This CDR3 is 14 amino acids long. As DNA, the CDR3 is TGTGCCAGCAGTTACCTTCTCGGGTCCAATGGCTACACCTTC. This codes for CASSYLLGSNGYTF.

The genes are TRBV5-1 and TRBJ2-2, with 8 positions matching TRBD1. After removal of 4 bases from V and 4 bases from J, the junction contained 6 bases not matched to a gene. The CDR3 has 15 residues. Per the germline V gene, CDR1 is SGHRS and CDR2 is YFSETQ. The CDR3 coding sequence is TGCGCCAGCAGCGCCGGACAGGGTGGCACCGGGGAGCTGTTTTTT. This translates into CASSAGQGGTGELFF.

The V and J genes are TRBV7-8 and TRBJ1-5; no reliable D call. Looked up from germline, CDR1 is SGHVS and CDR2 is FQNEAQ. The CDR3 contains 15 residues. V was cut by 2 bases and J by 7 bases, with 15 bases left in between. The CDR3 loop is CASSLPSAGFQPQHF. CDR3 bases: TGTGCCAGCAGCTTACCCTCGGCGGGGTTCCAGCCCCAGCATTTT.

The chain joins TRBV7-9 to TRBJ1-2; TRBD1 might be the D (6 bases). V dropped 5 bases and J dropped 1 base, with 14 bases sitting between them. Germline values: CDR1 SEHNR, CDR2 FQNEAQ (reference sequence). This CDR3 spans 15 amino acids. CDR3 sequence reads: CASSPPGQFNYGYTF. The DNA of the CDR3 is TGTGCCAGCAGCCCTCCGGGACAATTTAACTATGGCTACACCTTC.

On this clone: Other DNA sequences within the sample encode an identical CDR3. This sequence joins TRBV7-3 and TRBJ1-2; perhaps TRBD1 as D (5 bases). The CDR3 is made up of 13 amino acids. Germline lookup yields CDR1 SGHTA and CDR2 FQGTGA. V lost 5 bases, J lost 4 bases, and 11 bases lay in between. CDR3 residues: CASSPGGIYGYTF. As DNA, the CDR3 is TGTGCCAGCAGCCCCGGGGGGATCTATGGCTACACCTTC.

The chain employs TRBV11-2 and TRBJ2-3; 7 bases are a match to TRBD1. The germline gives CDR1 SGHAT, CDR2 FQNNGV. Trimming removed 5 bases from V and 6 bases from J; junction bases left unmatched: 2. CDR3 size: 12 residues. The CDR3 is CASSDRADTQYF. Here the CDR3 DNA reads TGTGCCAGCAGCGACAGGGCGGATACGCAGTATTTT.

This clone was recorded once. The J gene is TRBJ1-1, the V gene TRBV18, with D unresolved. The V gene's germline CDR1 is KGHSH and CDR2 LQKENI. The CDR3 is 15 amino acids. V lost 3 bases, J lost 0 bases, and 11 bases lay in between. CDR3 residues: CASSPPASMNTEAFF. Here the CDR3 DNA reads TGTGCCAGCTCACCCCCGGCGTCCATGAACACTGAAGCTTTCTTT.

The V gene is TRBV6-5, the J gene TRBJ1-2, with 7 positions matching TRBD1. CDR1 and CDR2 (germline): MNHEY, SVGAGI. V gave up 4 bases and J gave up 5 bases; unmatched junction bases: 7. The CDR3 spans 14 residues. CDR3 sequence: CASSSTGDRYGYTF. In DNA, the CDR3 is TGTGCCAGCAGTTCCACAGGGGATAGGTATGGCTACACCTTC.

This chain connects TRBV4-3 to TRBJ1-1; no firm D call. The CDR3 is 15 residues long. Germline CDR1 reads LGHNA; CDR2 reads YSLEER. Between the trimmed V and J ends, which lost 1 base and 1 base, there was a span of 10 bases. The CDR3 DNA sequence: TGCGCCAGCAGCCAAGCGTGGGGAGGGAACACTGAAGCTTTCTTT. As protein: CASSQAWGGNTEAFF.

The chain carries TRBV4-2 and TRBJ2-3; D is unclear. Trimming removed 1 base from V and 4 bases from J, with 12 bases in between. CDR3 length equals 15 residues. The germline V gene has CDR1 LGHNA and CDR2 YNFKEQ. CDR3 loop: CASSQVSPRADTQYF. For the CDR3, the DNA is TGTGCCAGCAGCCAAGTCTCCCCTAGGGCAGATACGCAGTATTTT.

This chain joins TRBV5-6 and TRBJ1-3, with D unclear. The CDR3 spans 16 residues. The germline V gene encodes CDR1 SGHDT and CDR2 YYEEEE. Between the trimmed V and J ends, which lost 0 bases and 0 bases, there was a span of 10 bases. As DNA, the CDR3 is TGTGCCAGCAGCTTGGTCGGTCACAGCTCTGGAAACACCATATATTTT. Translating it yields CASSLVGHSSGNTIYF. Supplemented by reference TRBV5-6 and TRBJ1-3, the full variable domain reads DAGVTQSPTHLIKTRGQQVTLRCSPKSGHDTVSWYQQALGQGPQFIFQYYEEEERQRGNFPDRFSGHQFPNYSSELNVNALLLGDSALYLCASSLVGHSSGNTIYFGEGSWLTVV.

The chain combines TRBV6-5 with TRBJ2-3, with TRBD2 matching 8 bases. Per the germline V gene, CDR1 is MNHEY and CDR2 is SVGAGI. Trimming removed 0 bases from V and 2 bases from J; junction bases left unmatched: 4. CDR3 length: 16 amino acids. In DNA, the CDR3 is TGTGCCAGCAGTTACTCATGGCGGGGGGACACAGATACGCAGTATTTT. It specifies CASSYSWRGDTDTQYF.

The table lists this clone with a count of one. V gene TRBV5-1 combines with J gene TRBJ2-5, with D perhaps being TRBD1 or TRBD2 (5 bases each). The CDR3 sequence is 15 residues long. V was pared by 7 bases and J by 2 bases, with 18 bases between. CDR1 and CDR2 from the germline V gene are SGHRS and YFSETQ. CDR3 coding DNA: TGCGCCAGCCGGCTGGGGGACGTCAGTCAAGAGACCCAGTACTTC. It codes for CASRLGDVSQETQYF.

The chain uses TRBV27 and TRBJ1-2, with 9 bases lining up with TRBD1. Losses at the gene ends were 8 bases for V and 5 bases for J; bases not matched to a gene: 12. This CDR3 is 15 amino acids long. CDR1 and CDR2 from the germline V gene are MNHEY and SMNVEV (reference sequence). The CDR3 nucleotides are TGTGCCAGCCTCAGGTCAGGGGACAGGGTGTATGGCTACACCTTC. Translation gives CASLRSGDRVYGYTF.

V is TRBV11-3 and J is TRBJ1-1; 8 nucleotides match TRBD1. This CDR3 spans 14 amino acids. Germline V gene sequence: CDR1 SGHNT, CDR2 YENEEA. J gave up 0 bases and V 5 bases, and 2 bases lay outside the gene matches. CDR3 nucleotide sequence: TGTGCCAGCAGCCTGGGACAGGTGAACACTGAAGCTTTCTTT. Its protein is CASSLGQVNTEAFF.

This clone was seen a few times. The V and J genes are TRBV7-3 and TRBJ2-3; D is possibly TRBD2 (7 bases). This CDR3 has 14 amino acids. CDR1 and CDR2 from the germline V gene are SGHTA and FQGTGA. V was cut by 5 bases and J by 6 bases, with 15 bases left in between. This CDR3 reads CASSPTGGRDTQYF. The CDR3 DNA follows: TGTGCCAGCAGCCCGACCGGGGGGCGGGATACGCAGTATTTT.

The V call is TRBV27, the J call TRBJ1-2, with D uncertain. Germline V gene lookup returns CDR1 MNHEY and CDR2 SMNVEV (reference sequence). The CDR3 covers 12 residues. The ends were cut back, 8 bases at V and 2 bases at J, with 9 bases in the middle. The CDR3 sequence: CASADGNYGYTF. CDR3 nucleotide sequence: TGTGCCAGCGCGGACGGAAACTATGGCTACACCTTC.

V and J are TRBV28 and TRBJ2-6, with TRBD1 matching 8 bases. The CDR3 length is 19 residues. Per germline, CDR1 MDHEN and CDR2 SYDVKM. V trimming: 6 bases; J trimming: 1 base; junction bases outside the gene matches: 14. CDR3 sequence (DNA): TGTGCCAGCAGCGCTGTGTTGGACAGGGTGTTATCTGGGGCCAACGTCCTGACTTTC. The encoded protein is CASSAVLDRVLSGANVLTF.

The chain has TRBV7-9 and TRBJ2-7; TRBD2 matches at 11 bases. Germline V gene data show CDR1 as SEHNR and CDR2 as FQNEAQ (reference sequence). The CDR3 is 17 residues long. The trim removed 0 bases at V and 7 bases at J, leaving 11 bases unmatched. CDR3 amino acids: CASSLASGLAAGREQYF. As DNA, the CDR3 is TGTGCCAGCAGCTTAGCCTCGGGACTAGCGGCCGGGAGGGAGCAGTACTTC.